This record looks at one T cell receptor (beta chain) sequence and its context. Its antigen is still unknown. This specimen comes from a study of T cell responses to AZD1222 COVID-19 vaccine. Repertoires were generated with immunoSEQ multiplex PCR, while TCRdb's copy carries only in-frame clones and drops some. This sample has 130,000 or so clones, with roughly nine tenths found just once. Germline V gene sequence: CDR1 LNHDA, CDR2 SQIVND (reference sequence). The CDR3 sequence is 12 residues long. Trimming shortened V by 3 bases and J by 7 bases, and 7 bases separated the two germline ends. The study's findings and limits: Just a handful of people given AZD1222 tested seropositive at baseline.

This chain uses TRBV19 with TRBJ1-5; D is unresolved. The clonotype comes from an adult in good health. Sequencing was performed on peripheral blood, taken on day 0 of AZD1222 vaccination. In DNA form, the CDR3 reads TGTGCCAGTAGTATTGTCAGGCAGCCCCAGCATTTT. This gives the protein CASSIVRQPQHF.